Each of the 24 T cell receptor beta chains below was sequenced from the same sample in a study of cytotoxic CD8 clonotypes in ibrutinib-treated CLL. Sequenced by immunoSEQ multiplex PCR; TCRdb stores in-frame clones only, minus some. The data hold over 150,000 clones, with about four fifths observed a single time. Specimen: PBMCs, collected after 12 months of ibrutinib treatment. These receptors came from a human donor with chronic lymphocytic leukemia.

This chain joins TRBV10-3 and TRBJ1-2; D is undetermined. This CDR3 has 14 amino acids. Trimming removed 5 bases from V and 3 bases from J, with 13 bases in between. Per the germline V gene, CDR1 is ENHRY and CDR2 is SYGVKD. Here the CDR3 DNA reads TGTGCCATCAGTCCCACCACACTATACTATGGCTACACCTTC. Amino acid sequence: CAISPTTLYYGYTF.

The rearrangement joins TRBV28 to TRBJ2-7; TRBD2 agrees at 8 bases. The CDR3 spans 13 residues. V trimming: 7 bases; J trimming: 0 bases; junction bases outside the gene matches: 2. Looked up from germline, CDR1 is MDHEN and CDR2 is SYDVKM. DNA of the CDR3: TGTGCCAGCAACGGGGGGGGCTCCTACGAGCAGTACTTC. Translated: CASNGGGSYEQYF.

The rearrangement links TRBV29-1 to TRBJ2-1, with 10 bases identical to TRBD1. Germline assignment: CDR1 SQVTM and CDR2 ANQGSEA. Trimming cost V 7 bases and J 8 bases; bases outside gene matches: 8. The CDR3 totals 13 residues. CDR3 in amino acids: CSGGDRGGDEQFF. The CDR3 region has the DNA TGCAGCGGCGGGGACAGGGGCGGAGATGAGCAGTTCTTC.

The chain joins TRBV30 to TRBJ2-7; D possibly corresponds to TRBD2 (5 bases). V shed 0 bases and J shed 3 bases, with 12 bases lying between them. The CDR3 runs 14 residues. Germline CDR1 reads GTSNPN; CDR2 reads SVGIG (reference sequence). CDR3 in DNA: TGTGCCTGGAGTGTACGGAGCGGCAACTACGAGCAGTACTTC. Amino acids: CAWSVRSGNYEQYF.

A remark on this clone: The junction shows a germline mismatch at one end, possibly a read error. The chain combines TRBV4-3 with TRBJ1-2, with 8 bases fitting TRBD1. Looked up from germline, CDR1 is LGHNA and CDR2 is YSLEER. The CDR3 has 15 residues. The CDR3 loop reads CASSPSDREPYAYTF. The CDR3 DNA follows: TGCGCCAGCAGCCCCTCGGACAGGGAGCCCTATGCCTACACCTTC.

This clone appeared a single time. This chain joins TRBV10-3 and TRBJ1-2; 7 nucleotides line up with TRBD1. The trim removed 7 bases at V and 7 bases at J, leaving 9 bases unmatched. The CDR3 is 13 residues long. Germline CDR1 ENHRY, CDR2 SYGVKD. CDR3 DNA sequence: TGTGCCATCAACAGCCAGCAGGGGGGTGGCTACACCTTC. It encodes CAINSQQGGGYTF.

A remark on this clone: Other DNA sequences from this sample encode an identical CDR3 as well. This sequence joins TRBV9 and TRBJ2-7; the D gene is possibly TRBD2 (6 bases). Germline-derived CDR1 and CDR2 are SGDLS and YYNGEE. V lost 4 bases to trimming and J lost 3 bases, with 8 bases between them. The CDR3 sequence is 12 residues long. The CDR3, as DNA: TGTGCCAGCAGCCCCGGGGGCTACGAGCAGTACTTC. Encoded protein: CASSPGGYEQYF. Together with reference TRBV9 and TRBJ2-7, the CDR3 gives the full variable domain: DSGVTQTPKHLITATGQRVTLRCSPRSGDLSVYWYQQSLDQGLQFLIQYYNGEERAKGNILERFSAQQFPDLHSELNLSSLELGDSALYFCASSPGGYEQYFGPGTRLTVT.

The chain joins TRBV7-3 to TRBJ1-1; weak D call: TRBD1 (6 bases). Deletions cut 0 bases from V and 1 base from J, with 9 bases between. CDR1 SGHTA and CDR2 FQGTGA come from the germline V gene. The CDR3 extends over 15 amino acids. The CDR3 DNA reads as TGTGCCAGCAGCTTAACTCAGGGGCAGAACACTGAAGCTTTCTTT. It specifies CASSLTQGQNTEAFF.

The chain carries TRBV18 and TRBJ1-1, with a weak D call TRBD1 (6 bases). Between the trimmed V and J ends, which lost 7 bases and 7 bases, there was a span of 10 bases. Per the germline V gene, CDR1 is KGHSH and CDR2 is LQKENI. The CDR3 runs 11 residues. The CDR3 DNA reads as TGTGCCAGCTGGGGAGGGGGTGAAGCTTTCTTT. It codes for CASWGGGEAFF.

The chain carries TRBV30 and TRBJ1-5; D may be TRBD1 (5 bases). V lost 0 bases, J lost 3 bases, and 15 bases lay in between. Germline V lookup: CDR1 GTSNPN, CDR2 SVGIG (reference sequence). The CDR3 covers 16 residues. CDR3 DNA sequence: TGTGCCTGGAGTGTCGAGGGGTTGGGTCCCAATCAGCCCCAGCATTTT. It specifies CAWSVEGLGPNQPQHF. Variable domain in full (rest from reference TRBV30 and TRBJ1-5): SQTIHQWPATLVQPVGSPLSLECTVEGTSNPNLYWYRQAAGRGLQLLFYSVGIGQISSEVPQNLSASRPQDRQFILSSKKLLLSDSGFYLCAWSVEGLGPNQPQHFGDGTRLSIL.

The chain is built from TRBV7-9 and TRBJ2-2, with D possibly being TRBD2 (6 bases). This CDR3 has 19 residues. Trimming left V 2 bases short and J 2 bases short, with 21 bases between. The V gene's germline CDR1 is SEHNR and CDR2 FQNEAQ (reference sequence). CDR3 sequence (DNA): TGTGCCAGCAGCTTATCGAGGCTGGGAGGTCTCCGAAACACCGGGGAGCTGTTTTTT. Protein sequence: CASSLSRLGGLRNTGELFF.

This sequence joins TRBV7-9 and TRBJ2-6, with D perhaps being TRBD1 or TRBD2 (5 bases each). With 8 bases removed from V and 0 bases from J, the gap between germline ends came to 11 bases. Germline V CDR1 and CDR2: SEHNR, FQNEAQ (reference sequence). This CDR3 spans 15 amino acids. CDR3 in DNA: TGTGCCAGCCAGAAGGGGAGCTCTGGGGCCAACGTCCTGACTTTC. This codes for CASQKGSSGANVLTF.

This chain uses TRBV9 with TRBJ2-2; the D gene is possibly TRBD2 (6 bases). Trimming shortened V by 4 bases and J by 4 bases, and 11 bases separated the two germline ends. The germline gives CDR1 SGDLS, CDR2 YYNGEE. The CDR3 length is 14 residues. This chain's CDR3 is CASSPGSGTGELFF. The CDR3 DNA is TGTGCCAGCAGCCCCGGGAGCGGCACCGGGGAGCTGTTTTTT.

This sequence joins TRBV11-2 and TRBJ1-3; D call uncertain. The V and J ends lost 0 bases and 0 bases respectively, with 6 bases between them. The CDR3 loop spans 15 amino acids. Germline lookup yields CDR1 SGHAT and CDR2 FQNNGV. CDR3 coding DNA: TGTGCCAGCAGCTTAGACCGGCCCTCTGGAAACACCATATATTTT. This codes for CASSLDRPSGNTIYF.

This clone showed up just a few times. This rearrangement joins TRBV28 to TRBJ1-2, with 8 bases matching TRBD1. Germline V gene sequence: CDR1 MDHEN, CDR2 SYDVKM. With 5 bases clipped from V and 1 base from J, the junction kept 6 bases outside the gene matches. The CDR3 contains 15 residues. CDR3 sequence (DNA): TGTGCCAGCAGTCCCTGGACAGGGAGTAACTATGGCTACACCTTC. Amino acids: CASSPWTGSNYGYTF.

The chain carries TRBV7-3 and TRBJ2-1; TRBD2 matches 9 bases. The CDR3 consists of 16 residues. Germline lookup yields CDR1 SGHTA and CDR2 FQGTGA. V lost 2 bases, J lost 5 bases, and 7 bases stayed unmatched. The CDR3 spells CASSLLAPSGNNEQFF. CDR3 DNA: TGTGCCAGCAGCTTATTAGCCCCTAGCGGGAACAATGAGCAGTTCTTC.

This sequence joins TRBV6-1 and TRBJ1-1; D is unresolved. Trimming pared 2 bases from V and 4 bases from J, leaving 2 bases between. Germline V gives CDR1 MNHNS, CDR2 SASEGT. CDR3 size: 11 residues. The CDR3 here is CASSESTEAFF. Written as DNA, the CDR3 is TGTGCCAGCAGTGAATCCACTGAAGCTTTCTTT.

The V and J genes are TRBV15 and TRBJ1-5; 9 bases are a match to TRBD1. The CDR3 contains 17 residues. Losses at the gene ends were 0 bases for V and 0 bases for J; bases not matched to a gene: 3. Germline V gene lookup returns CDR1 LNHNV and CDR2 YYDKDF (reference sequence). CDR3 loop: CATSREGTGFSNQPQHF. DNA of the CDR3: TGTGCCACCAGCAGAGAAGGGACAGGGTTTAGCAATCAGCCCCAGCATTTT.

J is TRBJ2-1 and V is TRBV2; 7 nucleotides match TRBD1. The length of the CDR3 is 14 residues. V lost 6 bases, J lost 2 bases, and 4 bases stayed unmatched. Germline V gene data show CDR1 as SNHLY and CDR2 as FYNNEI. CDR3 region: CASRAGGAYNEQFF. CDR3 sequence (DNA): TGTGCCAGCAGAGCAGGGGGAGCCTACAATGAGCAGTTCTTC.

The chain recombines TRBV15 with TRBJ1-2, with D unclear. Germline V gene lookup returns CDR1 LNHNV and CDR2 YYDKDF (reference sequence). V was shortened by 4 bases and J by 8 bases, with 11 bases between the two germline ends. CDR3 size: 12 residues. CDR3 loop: CATSIDNRGYTF. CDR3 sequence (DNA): TGTGCCACCAGCATCGACAATAGGGGCTACACCTTC.

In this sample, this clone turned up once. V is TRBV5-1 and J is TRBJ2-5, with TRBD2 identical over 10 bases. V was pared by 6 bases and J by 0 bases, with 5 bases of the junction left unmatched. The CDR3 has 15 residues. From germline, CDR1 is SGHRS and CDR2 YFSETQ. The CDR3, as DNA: TGCGCCAGCACCCAACTAGCGGGGTACCAAGAGACCCAGTACTTC. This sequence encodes CASTQLAGYQETQYF.

Written as DNA, the CDR3 is TGTGCCAGCAGCCCAGGGCCTCCCGCCAGGGGCAAAAACATTCAGTACTTC. Amino acid sequence: CASSPGPPARGKNIQYF. This sequence joins TRBV11-2 and TRBJ2-4, with a tentative D call TRBD1 (6 bases). Between the trimmed V and J ends, which lost 5 bases and 3 bases, there was a span of 20 bases. Germline assignment: CDR1 SGHAT and CDR2 FQNNGV. The CDR3 length is 17 residues.

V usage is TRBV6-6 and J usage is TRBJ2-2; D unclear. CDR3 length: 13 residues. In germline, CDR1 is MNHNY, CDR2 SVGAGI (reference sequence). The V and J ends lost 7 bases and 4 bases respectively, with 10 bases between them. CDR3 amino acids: CASMVASTGELFF. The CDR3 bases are TGTGCCAGCATGGTAGCCAGCACCGGGGAGCTGTTTTTT.

CDR3 residues: CASSLYLGYEQYF. The CDR3 DNA follows: TGCGCCAGCAGCTTGTATCTAGGGTACGAGCAGTACTTC. V is TRBV5-1 and J is TRBJ2-7; D uncertain. The ends were cut back, 1 base at V and 4 bases at J, with 9 bases in the middle. Germline CDR1 SGHRS, CDR2 YFSETQ. This CDR3 has 13 residues.